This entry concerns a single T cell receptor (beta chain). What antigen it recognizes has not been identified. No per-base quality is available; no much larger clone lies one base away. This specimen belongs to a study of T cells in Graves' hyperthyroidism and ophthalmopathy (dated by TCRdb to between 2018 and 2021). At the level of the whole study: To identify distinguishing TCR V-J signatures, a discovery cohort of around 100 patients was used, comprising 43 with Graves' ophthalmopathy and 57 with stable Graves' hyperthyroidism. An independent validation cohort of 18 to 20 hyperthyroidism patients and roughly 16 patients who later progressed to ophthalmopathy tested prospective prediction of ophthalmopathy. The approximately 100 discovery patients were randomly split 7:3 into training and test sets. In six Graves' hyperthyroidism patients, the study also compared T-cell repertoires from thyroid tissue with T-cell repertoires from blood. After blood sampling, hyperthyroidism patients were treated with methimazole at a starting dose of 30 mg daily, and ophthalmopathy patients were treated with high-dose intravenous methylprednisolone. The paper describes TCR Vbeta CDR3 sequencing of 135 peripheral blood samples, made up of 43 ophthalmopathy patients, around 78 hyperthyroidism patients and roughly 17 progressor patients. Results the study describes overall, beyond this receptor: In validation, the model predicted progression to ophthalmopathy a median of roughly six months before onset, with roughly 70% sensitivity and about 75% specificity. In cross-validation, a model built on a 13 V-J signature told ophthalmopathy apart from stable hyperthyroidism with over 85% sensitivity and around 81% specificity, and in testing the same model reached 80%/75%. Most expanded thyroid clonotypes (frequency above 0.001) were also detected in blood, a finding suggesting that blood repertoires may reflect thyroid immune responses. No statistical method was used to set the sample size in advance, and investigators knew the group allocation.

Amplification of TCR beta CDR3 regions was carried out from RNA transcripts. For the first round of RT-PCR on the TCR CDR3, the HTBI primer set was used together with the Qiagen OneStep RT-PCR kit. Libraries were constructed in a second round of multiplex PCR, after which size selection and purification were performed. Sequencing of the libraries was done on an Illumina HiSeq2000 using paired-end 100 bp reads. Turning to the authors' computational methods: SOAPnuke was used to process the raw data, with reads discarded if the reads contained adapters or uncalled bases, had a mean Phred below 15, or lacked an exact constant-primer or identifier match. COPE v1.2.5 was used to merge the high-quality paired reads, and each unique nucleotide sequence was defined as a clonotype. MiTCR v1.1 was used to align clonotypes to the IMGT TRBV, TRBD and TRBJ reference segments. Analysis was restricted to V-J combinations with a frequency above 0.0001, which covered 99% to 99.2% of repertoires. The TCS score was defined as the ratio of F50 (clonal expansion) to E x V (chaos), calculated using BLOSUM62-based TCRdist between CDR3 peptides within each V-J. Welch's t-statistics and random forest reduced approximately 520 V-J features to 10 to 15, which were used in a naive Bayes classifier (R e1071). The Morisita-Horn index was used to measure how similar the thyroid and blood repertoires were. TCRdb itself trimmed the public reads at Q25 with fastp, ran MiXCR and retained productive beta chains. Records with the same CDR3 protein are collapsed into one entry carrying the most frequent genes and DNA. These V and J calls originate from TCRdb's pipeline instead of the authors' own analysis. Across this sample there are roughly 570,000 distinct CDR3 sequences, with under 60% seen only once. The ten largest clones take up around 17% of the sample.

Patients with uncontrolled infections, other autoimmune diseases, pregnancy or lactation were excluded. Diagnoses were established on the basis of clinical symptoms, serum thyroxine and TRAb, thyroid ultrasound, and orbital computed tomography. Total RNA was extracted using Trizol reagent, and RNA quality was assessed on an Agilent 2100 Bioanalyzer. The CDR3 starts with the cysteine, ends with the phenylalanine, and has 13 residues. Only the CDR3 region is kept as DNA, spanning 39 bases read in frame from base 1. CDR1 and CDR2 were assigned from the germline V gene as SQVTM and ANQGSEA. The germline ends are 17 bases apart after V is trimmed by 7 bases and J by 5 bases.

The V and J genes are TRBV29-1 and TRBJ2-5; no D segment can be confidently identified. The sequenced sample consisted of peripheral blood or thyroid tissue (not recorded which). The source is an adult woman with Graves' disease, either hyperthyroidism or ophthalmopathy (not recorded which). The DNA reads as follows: TGCAGCGGGAGTTTAGGCGGCCGGGAGACCCAGTACTTC. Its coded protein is CSGSLGGRETQYF.